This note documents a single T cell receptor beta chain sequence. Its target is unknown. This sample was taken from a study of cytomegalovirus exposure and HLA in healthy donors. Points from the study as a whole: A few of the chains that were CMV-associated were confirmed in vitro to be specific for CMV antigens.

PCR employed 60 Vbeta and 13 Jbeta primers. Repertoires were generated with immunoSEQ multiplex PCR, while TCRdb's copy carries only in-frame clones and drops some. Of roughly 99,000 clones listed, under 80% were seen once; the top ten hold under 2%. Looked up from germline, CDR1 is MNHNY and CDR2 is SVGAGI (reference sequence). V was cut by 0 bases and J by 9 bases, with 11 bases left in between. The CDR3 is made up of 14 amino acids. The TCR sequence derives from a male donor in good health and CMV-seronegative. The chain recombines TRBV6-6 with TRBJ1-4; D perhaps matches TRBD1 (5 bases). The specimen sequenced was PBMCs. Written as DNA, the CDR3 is TGTGCCAGCAGTTACTCCGCAGGGTCACAAAAACTGTTTTTT. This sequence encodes CASSYSAGSQKLFF.